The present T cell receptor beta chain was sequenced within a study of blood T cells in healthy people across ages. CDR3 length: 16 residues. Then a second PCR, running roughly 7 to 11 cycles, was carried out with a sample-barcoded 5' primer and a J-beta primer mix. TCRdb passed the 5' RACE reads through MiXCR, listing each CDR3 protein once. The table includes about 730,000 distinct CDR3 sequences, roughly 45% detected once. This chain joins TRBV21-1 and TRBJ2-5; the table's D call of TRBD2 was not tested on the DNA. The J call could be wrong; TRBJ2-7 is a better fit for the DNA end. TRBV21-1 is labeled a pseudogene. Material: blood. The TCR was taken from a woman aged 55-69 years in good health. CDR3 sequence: CASRRPFGLAKGEQYF. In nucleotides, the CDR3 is TGTGCCAGCAGACGTCCATTTGGACTAGCGAAAGGCGAGCAGTACTTC.